Shown below are 3 T cell receptor beta chains from a single sample sequenced in a study of blood T cell repertoires in COVID-19. The protocol was immunoSEQ multiplex PCR, while the TCRdb copy is restricted to in-frame clones and leaves out a portion. The sample holds about 220,000 clones; around 83% are singletons and the top ten take roughly 10%. Material: peripheral blood. These receptors all come from a man aged 50 to 59 with active or convalescent COVID-19.

This chain connects TRBV28 to TRBJ1-5; the D is unclear. The germline V gene has CDR1 MDHEN and CDR2 SYDVKM. Trimming took off 4 bases at V and 5 bases at J, with 9 bases between the two ends. The CDR3 has 13 residues. CDR3 residues: CASSSGSHQPQHF. In nucleotides, the CDR3 is TGTGCCAGCAGTTCAGGATCGCATCAGCCCCAGCATTTT.

The chain couples TRBV4-3 to TRBJ2-7; 10 nucleotides match TRBD2. This CDR3 comprises 15 residues. Germline trimming cut 2 bases from V and 4 bases from J; bases unmatched to any gene: 5. The germline V gene has CDR1 LGHNA and CDR2 YSLEER. The CDR3 reads CASSQRSGRGYEQYF. The CDR3, as DNA: TGCGCCAGCAGCCAAAGAAGCGGGAGGGGATACGAGCAGTACTTC.

This chain connects TRBV7-2 to TRBJ2-7; 13 bases are shared with TRBD2. The V gene's germline CDR1 is SGHTA and CDR2 FQGNSA. Trimming removed 6 bases from V and 7 bases from J; junction bases left unmatched: 9. The CDR3 is made up of 15 amino acids. In DNA, the CDR3 is TGTGCCAGCAGTCAGACTAGCGGGAGGTCAGGGGAGCAGTACTTC. It is translated as CASSQTSGRSGEQYF.